A selection of T cell receptor beta chains follows, all from one sample in a study of blood T cell repertoires in COVID-19. Profiling relied on immunoSEQ multiplex PCR, and the TCRdb table lists in-frame clones only, not all of them. This sample has more than 100,000 clones; over 75% occur once, and the top ten carry 4% to 5.5%. Sequencing was done on a sample of peripheral blood. The receptors stem from a woman in her 70s with acute or convalescent COVID-19. Both conserved end residues are part of each CDR3. D genes are given only for firm matches. A clone size is listed for some rows: how often the clone was seen (once, few, many), or a class if it is expanded.

V: TRBV6-5
length: 13
J: TRBJ2-3
D: .
size: .
CDR3: CASSTRPTDTQYF
DNA: TGTGCCAGCAGCACGCGCCCCACAGATACGCAGTATTTT

V: TRBV6-5
length: 16
J: TRBJ1-3
D: TRBD1
size: few
CDR3: CASSYSGQAGGNTIYF
DNA: TGTGCCAGCAGTTACTCCGGACAGGCGGGTGGAAACACCATATATTTT

V: TRBV28
length: 15
J: TRBJ1-6
D: TRBD1
size: .
CDR3: CASRPGQGANSPLHF
DNA: TGTGCCAGCAGACCGGGACAGGGGGCAAATTCACCCCTCCACTTT

V: TRBV28
length: 15
J: TRBJ2-1
D: TRBD1
size: once
CDR3: CASSLSGQGYNEQFF
DNA: TGTGCCAGCAGTTTATCGGGACAGGGTTACAATGAGCAGTTCTTC

V: TRBV6-2/TRBV6-3
length: 15
J: TRBJ1-1
D: .
size: .
CDR3: CASSYLRGISAEAFF
DNA: TGTGCCAGCAGTTATTTAAGGGGCATAAGCGCTGAAGCTTTCTTT

V: TRBV5-1
length: 17
J: TRBJ1-1
D: .
size: .
CDR3: CASSLSPTGTLNTEAFF
DNA: TGCGCCAGCAGCCTATCTCCTACCGGGACACTGAACACTGAAGCTTTCTTT

V: TRBV6-5
length: 15
J: TRBJ1-3
D: TRBD1
size: .
CDR3: CASSYSDRVVHTIYF
DNA: TGTGCCAGCAGTTACTCTGACAGGGTCGTTCACACCATATATTTT

V: TRBV27
length: 15
J: TRBJ1-2
D: TRBD1
size: .
CDR3: CASSSPRQGHYGYTF
DNA: TGTGCCAGCAGTTCGCCTCGACAGGGCCACTATGGCTACACCTTC

V: TRBV19
length: 14
J: TRBJ2-3
D: .
size: .
CDR3: CASSIGHKGDTQYF
DNA: TGTGCCAGTAGTATCGGACATAAGGGCGATACGCAGTATTTT

V: TRBV6-2/TRBV6-3
length: 13
J: TRBJ1-5
D: .
size: .
CDR3: CASGWEPNQPQHF
DNA: TGTGCCAGCGGTTGGGAGCCGAATCAGCCCCAGCATTTT

V: TRBV5-1
length: 13
J: TRBJ2-2
D: TRBD1
size: .
CDR3: CAGRQGGTGELFF
DNA: TGCGCCGGCCGACAGGGCGGCACCGGGGAGCTGTTTTTT

V: TRBV21-1
length: 15
J: TRBJ1-4
D: .
size: .
CDR3: CASSKGAAVNEKLFF
DNA: TGTGCCAGCAGCAAAGGGGCAGCAGTAAATGAAAAACTGTTTTTT

V: TRBV7-6
length: 16
J: TRBJ2-2
D: .
size: .
CDR3: CASSLTTGSNTGELFF
DNA: TGTGCCAGCAGCTTAACTACAGGATCGAACACCGGGGAGCTGTTTTTT

V: TRBV19
length: 14
J: TRBJ2-3
D: .
size: .
CDR3: CASSADSSTDTQYF
DNA: TGTGCCAGTAGTGCGGACAGTAGCACAGATACGCAGTATTTT

V: TRBV19
length: 14
J: TRBJ1-6
D: .
size: .
CDR3: CASSMKQQGSPLHF
DNA: TGTGCCAGTAGTATGAAACAGCAAGGATCACCCCTCCACTTT

V: TRBV28
length: 14
J: TRBJ1-2
D: .
size: .
CDR3: CASSWGGGVYGYTF
DNA: TGTGCCAGCAGCTGGGGGGGAGGAGTCTATGGCTACACCTTC

V: TRBV4-3
length: 14
J: TRBJ1-2
D: TRBD1
size: once
CDR3: CASSRTGTGFGYTF
DNA: TGCGCCAGCAGCCGTACCGGGACAGGGTTTGGCTACACCTTC

V: TRBV11-3
length: 14
J: TRBJ2-1
D: TRBD2
size: once
CDR3: CASSSGTSYNEQFF
DNA: TGTGCCAGCAGCTCCGGGACTAGTTACAATGAGCAGTTCTTC

V: TRBV5-6
length: 16
J: TRBJ1-3
D: TRBD1
size: .
CDR3: CASSLPGQGIGNTIYF
DNA: TGTGCCAGCAGCTTGCCGGGACAGGGGATCGGAAACACCATATATTTT

V: TRBV6-2/TRBV6-3
length: 18
J: TRBJ2-3
D: .
size: .
CDR3: CASSYSIGGGPTPNTQYF
DNA: TGTGCCAGCAGTTACTCGATAGGCGGGGGCCCAACCCCGAATACGCAGTATTTT

V: TRBV5-4
length: 15
J: TRBJ1-6
D: TRBD1
size: .
CDR3: CASSASGQDNSPLHF
DNA: TGTGCCAGCAGCGCCTCGGGACAGGATAATTCACCCCTCCACTTT

V: TRBV23-1
length: 14
J: TRBJ2-7
D: TRBD1
size: .
CDR3: CASNRGSGSYEQYF
DNA: TGCGCCAGCAACAGGGGATCTGGCTCCTACGAGCAGTACTTC

V: TRBV6-2/TRBV6-3
length: 13
J: TRBJ2-1
D: .
size: .
CDR3: CASSPRTQFGGFF
DNA: TGTGCCAGCAGTCCCCGGACTCAGTTCGGGGGGTTCTTC

V: TRBV6-5
length: 13
J: TRBJ1-2
D: .
size: .
CDR3: CASGGLANYGYTF
DNA: TGTGCCAGTGGGGGCTTAGCTAACTATGGCTACACCTTC

V: TRBV10-3
length: 15
J: TRBJ2-6
D: .
size: once
CDR3: CAISDKGPGANVLTF
DNA: TGTGCCATCAGTGACAAGGGGCCTGGGGCCAACGTCCTGACTTTC

V: TRBV7-3
length: 15
J: TRBJ2-1
D: .
size: .
CDR3: CASSRTTGPPSEQFF
DNA: TGTGCCAGCAGCCGCACCACAGGGCCCCCAAGTGAGCAGTTCTTC

V: TRBV7-6
length: 15
J: TRBJ2-7
D: TRBD1
size: once
CDR3: CASSLGAGGIYEQYF
DNA: TGTGCCAGCAGCTTAGGAGCAGGGGGCATCTACGAGCAGTACTTC

V: TRBV7-9
length: 15
J: TRBJ2-3
D: TRBD2
size: .
CDR3: CASSLTSGVTDTQYF
DNA: TGTGCCAGCAGCTTGACTAGCGGGGTAACAGATACGCAGTATTTT

V: TRBV6-5
length: 15
J: TRBJ1-1
D: .
size: .
CDR3: CASTRRWTANTEAFF
DNA: TGTGCCAGCACCAGACGATGGACAGCTAACACTGAAGCTTTCTTT

V: TRBV5-6
length: 12
J: TRBJ2-1
D: .
size: once
CDR3: CASSFQRIEQFF
DNA: TGTGCCAGCAGCTTTCAGCGGATCGAGCAGTTCTTC

V: TRBV6-5
length: 15
J: TRBJ1-5
D: TRBD1
size: .
CDR3: CASSTGGAGNQPQHF
DNA: TGTGCCAGCAGTACAGGGGGCGCGGGCAATCAGCCCCAGCATTTT

V: TRBV5-4
length: 15
J: TRBJ2-1
D: .
size: .
CDR3: CASSQDSSGRGEQFF
DNA: TGTGCCAGCAGCCAAGACAGTTCGGGGCGGGGTGAGCAGTTCTTC

V: TRBV7-2
length: 11
J: TRBJ2-7
D: .
size: few
CDR3: CASSPAYEQYF
DNA: TGTGCCAGCAGCCCCGCCTACGAGCAGTACTTC

V: TRBV3-1/TRBV3-2
length: 16
J: TRBJ2-3
D: TRBD2
size: .
CDR3: CASSQTPSGGADTQYF
DNA: TGTGCCAGCAGCCAAACCCCTAGCGGGGGGGCAGATACGCAGTATTTT

V: TRBV6-5
length: 14
J: TRBJ1-2
D: .
size: .
CDR3: CASRINTGTSGYTF
DNA: TGTGCCAGCAGGATTAACACCGGGACAAGCGGCTACACCTTC

V: TRBV6-2/TRBV6-3
length: 14
J: TRBJ1-2
D: TRBD1
size: .
CDR3: CASSYLTGAGGYTF
DNA: TGTGCCAGCAGTTACTTGACAGGGGCCGGAGGCTACACCTTC

V: TRBV7-2
length: 15
J: TRBJ1-2
D: TRBD1
size: .
CDR3: CASSLEGGPPYGYTF
DNA: TGTGCCAGCAGCTTAGAAGGGGGCCCTCCCTATGGCTACACCTTC

V: TRBV19
length: 18
J: TRBJ1-1
D: .
size: once
CDR3: CASSANREGVFMNTEAFF
DNA: TGTGCCAGTAGTGCCAACAGGGAAGGGGTTTTCATGAACACTGAAGCTTTCTTT

V: TRBV12-3/TRBV12-4
length: 13
J: TRBJ1-5
D: .
size: .
CDR3: CASSQAQGQPQHF
DNA: TGTGCCAGCTCGCAGGCTCAGGGTCAGCCCCAGCATTTT

V: TRBV4-3
length: 14
J: TRBJ2-1
D: .
size: .
CDR3: CASSQDGAGDEQFF
DNA: TGCGCCAGCAGCCAAGATGGGGCAGGGGATGAGCAGTTCTTC

V: TRBV15
length: 14
J: TRBJ1-6
D: TRBD1
size: few
CDR3: CATSPDRVVSPLHF
DNA: TGTGCCACCAGCCCGGACAGGGTGGTATCACCCCTCCACTTT

V: TRBV5-4
length: 17
J: TRBJ1-1
D: .
size: .
CDR3: CASSSSPPGQTNTEAFF
DNA: TGTGCCAGCAGCTCATCCCCGCCGGGACAAACGAACACTGAAGCTTTCTTT

V: TRBV18
length: 14
J: TRBJ2-3
D: .
size: .
CDR3: CASSPLPGTDTQYF
DNA: TGTGCCAGCTCACCACTCCCCGGCACAGATACGCAGTATTTT

V: TRBV15
length: 14
J: TRBJ2-7
D: TRBD1
size: .
CDR3: CATSRRQGAGEQYF
DNA: TGTGCCACCAGCAGACGACAGGGGGCGGGAGAGCAGTACTTC

V: TRBV6-5
length: 14
J: TRBJ2-2
D: .
size: .
CDR3: CATFRGADTGELFF
DNA: TGTGCCACGTTCCGGGGGGCGGACACCGGGGAGCTGTTTTTT

V: TRBV7-6
length: 14
J: TRBJ1-1
D: .
size: once
CDR3: CASSFRGIGTEAFF
DNA: TGTGCCAGCAGCTTTAGGGGCATCGGCACTGAAGCTTTCTTT

V: TRBV4-1
length: 16
J: TRBJ2-1
D: .
size: .
CDR3: CASSPGQVGSYNEQFF
DNA: TGCGCCAGCAGCCCGGGTCAAGTTGGATCCTACAATGAGCAGTTCTTC